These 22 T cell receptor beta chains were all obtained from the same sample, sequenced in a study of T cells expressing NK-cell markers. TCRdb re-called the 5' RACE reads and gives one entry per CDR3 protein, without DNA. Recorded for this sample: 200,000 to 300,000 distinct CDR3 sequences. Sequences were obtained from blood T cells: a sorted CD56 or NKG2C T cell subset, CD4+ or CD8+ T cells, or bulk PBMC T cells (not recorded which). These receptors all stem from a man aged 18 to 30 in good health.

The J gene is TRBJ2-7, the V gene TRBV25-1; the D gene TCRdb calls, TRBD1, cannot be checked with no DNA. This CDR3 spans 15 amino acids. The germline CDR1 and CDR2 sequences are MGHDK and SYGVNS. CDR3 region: CASSASRDRDYEQYF.

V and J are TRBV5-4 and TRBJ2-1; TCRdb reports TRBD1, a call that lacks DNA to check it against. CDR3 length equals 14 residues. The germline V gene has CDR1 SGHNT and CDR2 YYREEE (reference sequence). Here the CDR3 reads CASSFRGVYNEQFF.

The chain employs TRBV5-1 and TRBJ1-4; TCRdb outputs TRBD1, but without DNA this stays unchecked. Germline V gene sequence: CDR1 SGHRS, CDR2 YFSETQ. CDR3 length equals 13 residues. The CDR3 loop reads CASSLSGDEKLFF. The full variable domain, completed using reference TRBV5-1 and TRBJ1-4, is KAGVTQTPRYLIKTRGQQVTLSCSPISGHRSVSWYQQTPGQGLQFLFEYFSETQRNKGNFPGRFSGRQFSNSRSEMNVSTLELGDSALYLCASSLSGDEKLFFGSGTQLSVL.

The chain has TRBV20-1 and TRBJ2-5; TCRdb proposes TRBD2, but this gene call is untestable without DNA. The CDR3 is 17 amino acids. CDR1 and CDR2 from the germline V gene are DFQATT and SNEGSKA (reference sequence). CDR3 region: CSASPRRDKQHQETQYF.

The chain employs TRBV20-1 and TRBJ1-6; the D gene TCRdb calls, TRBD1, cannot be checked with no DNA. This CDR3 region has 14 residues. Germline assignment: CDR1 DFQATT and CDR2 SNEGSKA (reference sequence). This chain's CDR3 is CSARTQGWNSPLHF.

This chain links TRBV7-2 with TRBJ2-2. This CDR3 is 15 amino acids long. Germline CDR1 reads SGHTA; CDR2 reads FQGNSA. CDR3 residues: CASSLGFSATGELFF.

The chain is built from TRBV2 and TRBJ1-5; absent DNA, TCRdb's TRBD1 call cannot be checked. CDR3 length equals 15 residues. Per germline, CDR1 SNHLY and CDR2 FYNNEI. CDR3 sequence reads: CASSDREGVDQPQHF.

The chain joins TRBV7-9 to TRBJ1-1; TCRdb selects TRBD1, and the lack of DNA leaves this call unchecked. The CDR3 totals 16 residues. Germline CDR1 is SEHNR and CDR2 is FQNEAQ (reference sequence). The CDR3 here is CASSPRQGAQNTEAFF.

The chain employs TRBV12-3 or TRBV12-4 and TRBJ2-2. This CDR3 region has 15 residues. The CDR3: CASSLMAAVPGELFF.

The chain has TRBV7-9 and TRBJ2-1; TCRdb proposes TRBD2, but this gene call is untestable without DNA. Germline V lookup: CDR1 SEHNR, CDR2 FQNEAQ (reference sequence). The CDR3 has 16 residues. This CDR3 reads CASQAGGGLGRNEQFF.

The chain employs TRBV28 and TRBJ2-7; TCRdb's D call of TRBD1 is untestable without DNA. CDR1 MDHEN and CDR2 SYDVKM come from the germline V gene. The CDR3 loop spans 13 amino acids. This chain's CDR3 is CASSSGQGHEQYF.

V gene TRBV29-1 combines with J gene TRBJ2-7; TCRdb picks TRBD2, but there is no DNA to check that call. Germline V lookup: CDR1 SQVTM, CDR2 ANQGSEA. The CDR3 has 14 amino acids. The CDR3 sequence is CSVDLAGGGYEQYF.

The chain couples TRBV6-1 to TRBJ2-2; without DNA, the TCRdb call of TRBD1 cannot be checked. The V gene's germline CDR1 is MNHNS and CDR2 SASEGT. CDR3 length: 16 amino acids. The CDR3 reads CASSEVGIRATGELFF.

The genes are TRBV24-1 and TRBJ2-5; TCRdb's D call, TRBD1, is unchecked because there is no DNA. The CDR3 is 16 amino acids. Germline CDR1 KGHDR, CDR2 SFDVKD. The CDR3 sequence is CATSDRDRGQMETQYF.

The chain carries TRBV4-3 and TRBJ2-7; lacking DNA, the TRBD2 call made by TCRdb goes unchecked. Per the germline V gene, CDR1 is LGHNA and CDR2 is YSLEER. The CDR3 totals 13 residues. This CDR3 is CASSRAGAYEQYF.

The CDR3 is CASSSQGRREQYF. The genes are TRBV27 and TRBJ2-7; TCRdb picks TRBD2, but there is no DNA to check that call. Germline V gene lookup returns CDR1 MNHEY and CDR2 SMNVEV (reference sequence). The CDR3 is 13 amino acids.

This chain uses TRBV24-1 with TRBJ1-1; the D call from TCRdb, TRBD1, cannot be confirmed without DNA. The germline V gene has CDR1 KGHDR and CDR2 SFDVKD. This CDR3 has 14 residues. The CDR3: CATSGPGSNTEAFF.

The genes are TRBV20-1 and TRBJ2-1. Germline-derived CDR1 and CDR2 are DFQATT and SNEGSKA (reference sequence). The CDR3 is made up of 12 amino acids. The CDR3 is CSASYSANEQFF.

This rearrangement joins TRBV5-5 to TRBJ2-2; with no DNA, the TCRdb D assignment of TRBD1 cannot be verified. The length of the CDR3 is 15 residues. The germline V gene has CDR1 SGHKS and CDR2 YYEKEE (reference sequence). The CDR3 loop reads CASSPLYRDTGELFF.

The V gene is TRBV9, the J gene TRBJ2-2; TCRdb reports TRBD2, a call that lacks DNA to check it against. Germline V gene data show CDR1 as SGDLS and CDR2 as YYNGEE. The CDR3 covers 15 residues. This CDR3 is CASSVASSGMGELFF. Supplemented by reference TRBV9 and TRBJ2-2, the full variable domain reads DSGVTQTPKHLITATGQRVTLRCSPRSGDLSVYWYQQSLDQGLQFLIQYYNGEERAKGNILERFSAQQFPDLHSELNLSSLELGDSALYFCASSVASSGMGELFFGEGSRLTVL.

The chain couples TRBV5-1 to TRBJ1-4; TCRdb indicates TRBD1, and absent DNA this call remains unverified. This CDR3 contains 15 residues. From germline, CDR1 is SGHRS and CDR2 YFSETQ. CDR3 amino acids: CASSPTGQTNEKLFF.

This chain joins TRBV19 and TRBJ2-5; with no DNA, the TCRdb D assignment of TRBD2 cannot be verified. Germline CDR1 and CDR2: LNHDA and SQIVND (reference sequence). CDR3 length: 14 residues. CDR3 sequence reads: CASSKPSQFETQYF.